Detailed here is one TCR beta chain. Its antigen is as yet unknown. Study-level points and caveats: Tumor memory CD4+ T cell TCR gene usage was found to cluster with blood and lymph node memory CD4+ cells and with lymph node naive CD4+ cells.

Semi-nested PCR with Nested Universal Primer A followed constant-region reverse priming of full-length variable regions. TCRdb recomputed calls from the 5' RACE reads with MiXCR, one row per CDR3 protein. The profile shows approximately 60,000 distinct CDR3 sequences, about 25% of them singletons. This CDR3 is 15 amino acids long. The germline CDR1 and CDR2 sequences are MDHEN and SYDVKM. Trimming took off 4 bases at V and 1 base at J, with 12 bases between the two ends. Treg sorting used a CD4+CD25+CD127-/low gate. The chain joins TRBV28 to TRBJ2-3, with D maybe TRBD1 (6 bases). Sequencing used tumor-infiltrating Tregs sorted from the breast tumor. The clonotype comes from a female donor with breast cancer. CDR3 sequence reads: CASSYRDTGTDTQYF. The CDR3 nucleotides read TGTGCCAGCAGTTACCGGGACACGGGCACAGATACGCAGTATTTT.